This T cell receptor beta chain comes out of a study of molecular identifiers for immune sequencing clone quantification. As to this clonotype: Being one base from a much bigger clone, this may be a read error.

CDR1 is SGHAT and CDR2 is FQNNGV in the germline V gene. The CDR3 runs 12 residues. TCRdb re-called the PCR reads through MiXCR, storing one row per CDR3 protein. The sample records 350,000 or so distinct CDR3 sequences, roughly a fifth being singletons. Sequencing was done on a sample of naive CD8+ T cells from blood, with Jurkat cell RNA spiked in. Subset of the sample: FACS-sorted CD8+CD4-CCR7+CD45RA+ naive T cells. The origin of this receptor is a human donor in good health. Some libraries in this study had Jurkat cell RNA spiked in. V is TRBV11-2 and J is TRBJ2-7; D ambiguous. Written as DNA, the CDR3 is TGTGCCGGCAGCCATCCCCGCCCCGAGCAGTACTTC. It encodes CAGSHPRPEQYF.